The 20 T cell receptor beta chains below all came from one sample that was sequenced in a study of blood T cell repertoires in COVID-19. This table comes from immunoSEQ multiplex PCR, and its TCRdb copy is limited to in-frame clones, with some not included. Among 200,000 to 250,000 clones listed, roughly 85% were seen once. Sequencing was done on a sample of PBMCs or T cells enriched from blood (not recorded which). All receptors derive from a man aged 30 to 39 who had recovered from COVID-19.

The CDR3 region has the DNA TGTGCCAGCAGACTCAGGGGAGGGGATGAAAAACTGTTTTTT. This codes for CASRLRGGDEKLFF. The chain is built from TRBV27 and TRBJ1-4, with D perhaps matching TRBD1 (6 bases). Trimming cost V 6 bases and J 6 bases, with 14 bases left between them. Germline V CDR1 and CDR2: MNHEY, SMNVEV (reference sequence). The CDR3 totals 14 residues.

This chain connects TRBV3-1 (or the pseudogene TRBV3-2) to TRBJ1-2, with D possibly being TRBD1 (5 bases). The CDR3 consists of 13 residues. Trimming removed 0 bases at V and 7 bases at J, with 9 bases between. In germline, CDR1 is LGHDT, CDR2 YNNKEL (reference sequence). For the CDR3, the DNA is TGTGCCAGCAGCCAAGATGGGGGGTCTGGCTACACCTTC. Translation: CASSQDGGSGYTF.

This chain connects TRBV28 to TRBJ1-4; D not resolved. The CDR3 is made up of 15 amino acids. CDR1 is MDHEN and CDR2 is SYDVKM in the germline V gene. Between the trimmed V and J ends, which lost 2 bases and 2 bases, there was a span of 9 bases. Here the CDR3 reads CASSLHQITNEKLFF. CDR3 bases: TGTGCCAGCAGTTTACATCAAATCACTAATGAAAAACTGTTTTTT.

A word on this clone: Sequence at one end of the junction differs from germline and may be a read error. The gene calls are TRBV19 and TRBJ2-1; TRBD2 might be the D (6 bases). From germline, CDR1 is LNHDA and CDR2 SQIVND (reference sequence). This CDR3 comprises 15 residues. CDR3 loop: CASTPSGTSPNEQFF. CDR3 nucleotides: TGTGCTAGTACCCCCTCCGGGACTTCCCCGAATGAGCAGTTCTTC.

The chain employs TRBV27 and TRBJ2-1, with 8 bases identical to TRBD2. The germline CDR1 and CDR2 sequences are MNHEY and SMNVEV (reference sequence). The CDR3 consists of 15 residues. The ends lost 4 bases at V and 0 bases at J; junction bases unmatched: 2. The CDR3 here is CASSYSGNSYNEQFF. In nucleotides, the CDR3 is TGTGCCAGCAGTTATAGCGGGAACTCCTACAATGAGCAGTTCTTC.

The rearrangement links TRBV30 to TRBJ1-4, with 9 positions matching TRBD1. Germline V gene sequence: CDR1 GTSNPN, CDR2 SVGIG (reference sequence). J gave up 6 bases and V 0 bases, and 5 bases lay outside the gene matches. The CDR3 is 15 residues long. This CDR3 reads CAWSVQGAQYEKLFF. The CDR3 bases are TGTGCCTGGAGTGTACAGGGGGCGCAATATGAAAAACTGTTTTTT.

The rearrangement joins TRBV4-1 to TRBJ2-3; 10 nucleotides agree with TRBD2. The V and J ends lost 1 base and 2 bases, in that order; junction bases with no gene match: 3. Germline V gives CDR1 MGHRA, CDR2 YSYEKL. CDR3 length: 16 amino acids. As DNA, the CDR3 is TGCGCCAGCAGCCAAGGGCTAGCGGGGGTCACAGATACGCAGTATTTT. Translating gives CASSQGLAGVTDTQYF.

The chain joins TRBV11-3 to TRBJ2-5, with D possibly being TRBD2 (5 bases). Trimming took off 3 bases at V and 5 bases at J, with 10 bases between the two ends. Germline values: CDR1 SGHNT, CDR2 YENEEA. The CDR3 runs to 13 residues. CDR3 sequence (DNA): TGTGCCAGCAGCTTTTTAGCGTCGGAGACCCAGTACTTC. Amino acid sequence: CASSFLASETQYF.

The count of this clone is one. The rearrangement uses TRBV9 and TRBJ2-1; a possible D gene is TRBD2 (5 bases). Germline V gives CDR1 SGDLS, CDR2 YYNGEE. This CDR3 is built from 15 residues. Trimming shortened V by 3 bases and J by 0 bases, and 10 bases separated the two germline ends. The CDR3 DNA reads TGTGCCAGCAGCGCAAGCGGAAGCTCCTACAATGAGCAGTTCTTC. This encodes CASSASGSSYNEQFF.

Only a few counts were recorded for this clone. The chain carries TRBV29-1 and TRBJ2-7; possible D gene TRBD1, 6 bases. Trimming removed 7 bases from V and 9 bases from J, with 16 bases in between. CDR3 length: 11 amino acids. Looked up from germline, CDR1 is SQVTM and CDR2 is ANQGSEA. The CDR3: CSAKMDSRQYF. The CDR3 coding sequence is TGCAGCGCTAAAATGGACAGTCGGCAGTACTTC.

The gene calls are TRBV9 and TRBJ1-2; D uncertain. From germline, CDR1 is SGDLS and CDR2 YYNGEE. The CDR3 is 13 amino acids. The V end was cut by 3 bases, the J end by 2 bases, with 8 bases between. The CDR3 DNA is TGTGCCAGCAGCGAACAGACCAACTATGGCTACACCTTC. This codes for CASSEQTNYGYTF.

The chain's CDR3 is CAWSKQYGYTF. For the CDR3, the DNA is TGTGCCTGGAGCAAACAGTATGGCTACACCTTC. The chain carries TRBV30 and TRBJ1-2; D unresolved. Germline loops: CDR1 GTSNPN, CDR2 SVGIG (reference sequence). The CDR3 has 11 amino acids. The ends were cut back, 3 bases at V and 5 bases at J, with 7 bases in the middle.

In the case of this clone: The sample has other DNA sequences that encode this CDR3 too. The gene calls are TRBV5-1 and TRBJ2-3; TRBD2 might be the D (5 bases). The CDR3 covers 14 residues. V was pared by 5 bases and J by 0 bases, with 10 bases between. Per germline, CDR1 SGHRS and CDR2 YFSETQ. The CDR3 DNA is TGCGCCAGCAGTAGCGCGACTAGCACAGATACGCAGTATTTT. It translates to CASSSATSTDTQYF. The full variable domain, rest sourced from reference TRBV5-1 and TRBJ2-3, is KAGVTQTPRYLIKTRGQQVTLSCSPISGHRSVSWYQQTPGQGLQFLFEYFSETQRNKGNFPGRFSGRQFSNSRSEMNVSTLELGDSALYLCASSSATSTDTQYFGPGTRLTVL.

In this sample, this clone turned up a few times. The chain joins TRBV11-2 to TRBJ1-1; 11 bases fit TRBD1. Germline CDR1 reads SGHAT; CDR2 reads FQNNGV. This CDR3 has 15 amino acids. Trimming at V came to 3 bases and at J to 6 bases, leaving 6 bases not matched to a gene. The CDR3 loop is CASSLRDRGRAEAFF. CDR3 DNA sequence: TGTGCCAGCAGCTTGCGGGACAGGGGGAGAGCTGAAGCTTTCTTT.

This clone was found a few times. V and J are TRBV10-3 and TRBJ2-1, with 10 positions matching TRBD2. Germline V lookup: CDR1 ENHRY, CDR2 SYGVKD. The CDR3 extends over 16 amino acids. V gave up 7 bases and J gave up 0 bases; unmatched junction bases: 6. This CDR3 is CAITGTSDTSYNEQFF. The CDR3 DNA sequence: TGTGCCATCACCGGGACTAGCGATACCTCCTACAATGAGCAGTTCTTC.

There are a few counts of this clone. The chain employs TRBV7-9 and TRBJ1-2; D is uncertain. The CDR3 loop spans 14 amino acids. In germline, CDR1 is SEHNR, CDR2 FQNEAQ (reference sequence). The V end lost 2 bases, the J end lost 5 bases, and 12 bases lay between the germline ends. The CDR3 bases are TGTGCCAGCAGCTTATCCGGGTCTACTTATGGCTACACCTTC. This translates into CASSLSGSTYGYTF.

The chain couples TRBV2 to TRBJ2-3; TRBD2 matches 13 bases. Losses at the gene ends were 5 bases for V and 5 bases for J; bases not matched to a gene: 7. CDR3 length: 16 amino acids. CDR1 and CDR2 from the germline V gene are SNHLY and FYNNEI. The CDR3 reads CASSNTWTSGGDTQYF. CDR3 nucleotides: TGTGCCAGCAGTAACACCTGGACTAGCGGGGGAGATACGCAGTATTTT.

The chain recombines TRBV28 with TRBJ1-2; no clear D. The germline gives CDR1 MDHEN, CDR2 SYDVKM. The CDR3 consists of 12 residues. With 6 bases removed from V and 8 bases from J, the gap between germline ends came to 13 bases. The CDR3 protein is CASSGNPWGYTF. The CDR3 DNA reads as TGTGCCAGCAGCGGGAACCCCTGGGGCTACACCTTC.

This clone was found a few times. This sequence joins TRBV5-1 and TRBJ1-1; D is possibly TRBD1 (5 bases). The germline V gene has CDR1 SGHRS and CDR2 YFSETQ. V shed 4 bases and J shed 2 bases, with 12 bases lying between them. The CDR3 has 14 amino acids. The CDR3 spells CASSGGTANTEAFF. CDR3 nucleotide sequence: TGCGCCAGCAGCGGGGGGACGGCCAACACTGAAGCTTTCTTT.

Regarding this clone: Just one base apart from a much larger clone, this may be a read error. Additional DNA sequences in this sample encode the identical CDR3. This rearrangement joins TRBV7-4 to TRBJ1-5; possibly TRBD1 for D (6 bases). Germline lookup yields CDR1 SGHVT and CDR2 SQSDAQ. This CDR3 is 17 amino acids long. The CDR3 nucleotides read TGCGCCAGCAGCCACGGATACGGGGGGGGCAGCAATCAGCCCCAGCATTTT. It codes for CASSHGYGGGSNQPQHF. Full variable domain (outside the CDR3, taken from reference TRBV7-4 and TRBJ1-5): GAGVSQSPRYKVAKRGRDVALRCDSISGHVTLYWYRQTLGQGSEVLTYSQSDAQRDKSGRPSGRFSAERPERSVSTLKIQRTEQGDSAVYLCASSHGYGGGSNQPQHFGDGTRLSIL.